Below, 27 T cell receptor beta chains from the same sample are listed, as sequenced in a study of human T cells and chemical hapten exposure. Time point meaning: healthy volunteer bleed at 6 weeks. Unfractionated whole blood yielded the extracted total RNA. One entry per CDR3 protein, called by TCRdb with MiXCR from the RACE reads. The sample yields around 80,000 distinct CDR3 sequences, about 9% seen once. The sequencing sample was made of whole blood. The receptors derive from a male donor in good health. Some clones in this sample may be carry-over from other donors' samples.

This clonotype appeared a few times. The gene calls are TRBV18 and TRBJ2-7; a weak D match, TRBD1 (7 bases). Germline CDR1 is KGHSH and CDR2 is LQKENI. V shed 2 bases and J shed 0 bases, with 17 bases lying between them. The CDR3 is 17 residues long. In nucleotides, the CDR3 is TGTGCCAGCTCACCAACTTTTCAGGGGGGAAGCTCCTACGAGCAGTACTTC. Protein product: CASSPTFQGGSSYEQYF.

The gene calls are TRBV6-5 and TRBJ2-3; D possibly uses TRBD1 or TRBD2 (6 bases each). The length of the CDR3 is 16 residues. Trimming pared 0 bases from V and 3 bases from J, leaving 13 bases between. The germline V gene has CDR1 MNHEY and CDR2 SVGAGI. The CDR3 DNA reads as TGTGCCAGCAGTTACTCGGGGGGCGCTGGGACAGATACGCAGTATTTT. As protein: CASSYSGGAGTDTQYF.

The V and J genes are TRBV12-3 or TRBV12-4 and TRBJ2-2, with 8 bases fitting TRBD2. The junction had 5 bases not matched to a gene; V was cut back by 6 bases and J by 2 bases. The CDR3 sequence is 15 residues long. The CDR3 sequence is CASSRSGSNTGELFF. The DNA of the CDR3 is TGTGCCAGCAGCCGAAGCGGGAGCAACACCGGGGAGCTGTTTTTT.

This clonotype has only a few counts. The chain links TRBV12-3 or TRBV12-4 to TRBJ1-5, with TRBD1 matching over 8 bases. The CDR3 has 14 residues. The ends lost 6 bases at V and 6 bases at J; junction bases unmatched: 7. As DNA, the CDR3 is TGTGCCAGCAGCGGTACAGGGGGTGGTCAGCCCCAGCATTTT. Its protein product is CASSGTGGGQPQHF.

This clonotype was seen a few times. This sequence joins TRBV7-2 and TRBJ2-4, with unresolved D. V was trimmed by 2 bases and J by 0 bases, leaving 5 bases between them. Germline V gene data show CDR1 as SGHTA and CDR2 as FQGNSA. The CDR3 loop spans 14 amino acids. This CDR3 reads CASSLSPAKNIQYF. The CDR3 DNA follows: TGTGCCAGCAGCTTATCGCCAGCCAAAAACATTCAGTACTTC.

V gene TRBV30 combines with J gene TRBJ2-1; D not certain. The CDR3 covers 14 residues. Trimming left V 1 base short and J 7 bases short, with 14 bases between. Per germline, CDR1 GTSNPN and CDR2 SVGIG (reference sequence). This chain's CDR3 is CAWSARLLGNEQFF. In nucleotides, the CDR3 is TGTGCCTGGAGTGCCAGGCTACTTGGGAATGAGCAGTTCTTC. The entire variable domain, with the rest obtained from reference TRBV30 and TRBJ2-1, is as follows: SQTIHQWPATLVQPVGSPLSLECTVEGTSNPNLYWYRQAAGRGLQLLFYSVGIGQISSEVPQNLSASRPQDRQFILSSKKLLLSDSGFYLCAWSARLLGNEQFFGPGTRLTVL.

Only a few counts were recorded for this clonotype. V and J are TRBV28 and TRBJ2-1; the match to TRBD2 covers 10 bases. The CDR3 has 14 amino acids. The junction had 5 bases not matched to a gene; V was cut back by 4 bases and J by 8 bases. CDR1 MDHEN and CDR2 SYDVKM come from the germline V gene. The CDR3 here is CASSSPSGSDEQFF. The CDR3 DNA reads as TGTGCCAGCAGTTCGCCTAGCGGGAGTGATGAGCAGTTCTTC.

The V and J genes are TRBV3-1 and TRBJ2-1; the D gene is possibly TRBD1 (6 bases). The CDR3 has 18 amino acids. V lost 4 bases and J lost 5, with 24 bases in between. The germline V gene has CDR1 LGHDT and CDR2 YNNKEL (reference sequence). The CDR3 region is CASSRPMGIGGRDNEQFF. The CDR3 DNA sequence: TGTGCCAGCAGCCGGCCAATGGGGATAGGGGGTAGAGACAATGAGCAGTTCTTC.

The chain joins TRBV19 to TRBJ2-1; D ambiguous. Trimming shortened V by 5 bases and J by 8 bases, and 13 bases separated the two germline ends. The CDR3 loop spans 13 amino acids. Germline V lookup: CDR1 LNHDA, CDR2 SQIVND (reference sequence). CDR3 residues: CASSRSAEDEQFF. CDR3 coding DNA: TGTGCCAGTAGTCGGTCAGCAGAGGATGAGCAGTTCTTC.

The rearrangement joins TRBV27 to TRBJ2-2; D is ambiguous. V was clipped by 1 base and J by 6 bases, with 3 bases between them. The CDR3 contains 12 residues. Looked up from germline, CDR1 is MNHEY and CDR2 is SMNVEV (reference sequence). CDR3 DNA: TGTGCCAGCAGTTTATGGTCCGGGGAGCTGTTTTTT. The encoded protein is CASSLWSGELFF.

This clonotype was counted many times. The chain has TRBV5-1 and TRBJ2-7, with 12 bases matching TRBD2. Germline CDR1 and CDR2: SGHRS and YFSETQ. After removal of 7 bases from V and 1 base from J, the junction contained 0 bases not matched to a gene. CDR3 length equals 13 residues. CDR3 bases: TGCGCCAGCGGACTAGCGGGGTCCTACGAGCAGTACTTC. It encodes CASGLAGSYEQYF.

The V call is TRBV29-1, the J call TRBJ1-1; 9 bases match TRBD1. Trimming cost V 4 bases and J 2 bases; bases outside gene matches: 8. The CDR3 totals 15 residues. Germline V gene lookup returns CDR1 SQVTM and CDR2 ANQGSEA. The CDR3, as DNA: TGCAGCGTTGGGTACGGGGACAGGGCAAACACTGAAGCTTTCTTT. It translates to CSVGYGDRANTEAFF.

This clonotype was seen only once. Relative to the germline gene, one junction end is altered; a read error may explain this. The chain has TRBV6-5 and TRBJ2-2, with 10 bases that match TRBD2. Germline loops: CDR1 MNHEY, CDR2 SVGAGI. This CDR3 spans 16 amino acids. CDR3 in DNA: TGTGCCAGCGGTTACGGGCTAGCGGGAGACACCGGGGAGCTGTTTTTT. Its translation is CASGYGLAGDTGELFF.

V usage is TRBV13 and J usage is TRBJ2-3, with a possible D match to TRBD2 (6 bases). The CDR3 sequence is 16 residues long. V dropped 1 base and J dropped 1 base, with 12 bases sitting between them. Germline V gene data show CDR1 as PRHDT and CDR2 as FYEKMQ (reference sequence). The CDR3: CASSLDGGPGTDTQYF. Here the CDR3 DNA reads TGTGCCAGCAGCTTAGATGGAGGGCCGGGCACAGATACGCAGTATTTT.

In this sample, this clonotype turned up a few times. This chain connects TRBV15 to TRBJ2-2, with D possibly TRBD1 on 7 matching bases. This CDR3 comprises 14 residues. Trimming shortened V by 5 bases and J by 4 bases, and 11 bases separated the two germline ends. In germline, CDR1 is LNHNV, CDR2 YYDKDF (reference sequence). CDR3 nucleotide sequence: TGTGCCACCAGCGCAGGGGGGACCACCGGGGAGCTGTTTTTT. It specifies CATSAGGTTGELFF.

The chain combines TRBV20-1 with TRBJ2-1; 11 positions agree with TRBD2. From germline, CDR1 is DFQATT and CDR2 SNEGSKA (reference sequence). The CDR3 contains 13 residues. Unmatched junction bases numbered 3, after V lost 4 bases and J lost 7 bases. For the CDR3, the DNA is TGCAGTGCTAAGGGACTAGCGGAAAATGAGCAGTTCTTC. Translation: CSAKGLAENEQFF.

This clonotype appeared a few times. The J gene is TRBJ2-1, the V gene TRBV12-3 or TRBV12-4; 13 bases line up with TRBD2. The CDR3 is 16 residues long. V shed 6 bases and J 8 bases; nucleotides not matched to a gene: 10. In DNA form, the CDR3 reads TGTGCCAGCAGCAGTCCGGGACTAGCGGGAAGGGATGAGCAGTTCTTC. As protein: CASSSPGLAGRDEQFF.

The V and J genes are TRBV13 and TRBJ2-5; D uncertain. V shed 6 bases and J shed 4 bases, with 9 bases lying between them. Germline CDR1 and CDR2: PRHDT and FYEKMQ (reference sequence). The CDR3 totals 12 residues. The CDR3 protein is CASSLSSETQYF. In nucleotides, the CDR3 is TGTGCCAGCAGTCTATCCTCAGAGACCCAGTACTTC.

This clonotype turned up a few times. The chain uses TRBV12-3 or TRBV12-4 and TRBJ2-3; D remains unclear. V lost 3 bases to trimming and J lost 6 bases, with 10 bases between them. The CDR3 has 13 amino acids. CDR3 amino acids: CASSFGSLDTQYF. The CDR3 coding sequence is TGTGCCAGCAGTTTTGGCAGTCTGGATACGCAGTATTTT.

This clonotype was detected ten times or more. The chain couples TRBV12-3 or TRBV12-4 to TRBJ1-5; D may be TRBD1 (6 bases). With 5 bases removed from V and 0 bases from J, the gap between germline ends came to 11 bases. The CDR3 length is 15 residues. As DNA, the CDR3 is TGTGCCAGCAGTCTGACAGGATATAGCAATCAGCCCCAGCATTTT. Translating it yields CASSLTGYSNQPQHF.

A few counts support this clonotype. The chain is built from TRBV6-6 and TRBJ2-1, with 13 bases identical to TRBD2. Germline V lookup: CDR1 MNHNY, CDR2 SVGAGI (reference sequence). The CDR3 totals 18 residues. The V gene end was trimmed by 6 bases and the J gene end by 0 bases; junction bases not matched to a gene: 8. The CDR3 DNA follows: TGTGCCAGCAGGAGGACTAGCGGGGGTTTAAGCTCCTACAATGAGCAGTTCTTC. Protein product: CASRRTSGGLSSYNEQFF.

J is TRBJ2-3 and V is TRBV20-1, with D possibly TRBD1 on 5 matching bases. The V end was cut by 5 bases, the J end by 2 bases, with 14 bases between. Germline V CDR1 and CDR2: DFQATT, SNEGSKA (reference sequence). The CDR3 is made up of 14 amino acids. For the CDR3, the DNA is TGCAGTGCTGCAGGAGACAGAGACACAGATACGCAGTATTTT. Translated: CSAAGDRDTDTQYF.

This clonotype was counted between two and nine times. The genes are TRBV29-1 and TRBJ1-2; D call uncertain. Germline values: CDR1 SQVTM, CDR2 ANQGSEA. This CDR3 is built from 11 residues. Trimming took 4 bases from V and 7 from J, leaving 10 bases between them. The CDR3 coding sequence is TGCAGCGTTGGACAAGCAGGTGGCTACACCTTC. Amino acids: CSVGQAGGYTF.

V and J are TRBV6-1 and TRBJ1-5; D uncertain. The CDR3 is 14 residues long. Germline CDR1 reads MNHNS; CDR2 reads SASEGT. V was clipped by 0 bases and J by 7 bases, with 10 bases between them. CDR3 in DNA: TGTGCCAGCAGTGAAGCAGGGTCGGGGCAGCCCCAGCATTTT. This translates into CASSEAGSGQPQHF.

The CDR3 DNA reads TGCGCCACCGGGACAGGGAGGAATGAGCAGTTCTTC. It encodes CATGTGRNEQFF. The chain has TRBV4-1 and TRBJ2-1; 9 bases are a match to TRBD1. The ends lost 10 bases at V and 7 bases at J; junction bases unmatched: 5. Germline assignment: CDR1 MGHRA and CDR2 YSYEKL. This CDR3 has 12 amino acids.

The rearrangement joins TRBV7-2 to TRBJ2-2; D is unresolved. Germline V gene lookup returns CDR1 SGHTA and CDR2 FQGNSA. The V end lost 2 bases, the J end lost 2 bases, and 12 bases lay between the germline ends. This CDR3 comprises 16 residues. The CDR3 coding sequence is TGTGCCAGCAGCTTACTCAAACAGCTCAACACCGGGGAGCTGTTTTTT. Translating gives CASSLLKQLNTGELFF.

This chain joins TRBV7-2 and TRBJ2-3, with TRBD2 as a possible D gene (6 bases). The V end was cut by 0 bases, the J end by 0 bases, with 10 bases between. CDR1 is SGHTA and CDR2 is FQGNSA in the germline V gene. The CDR3 loop spans 16 amino acids. The CDR3 DNA is TGTGCCAGCAGCTTAGCGGCGGGGACTAGCACAGATACGCAGTATTTT. It is translated as CASSLAAGTSTDTQYF.